This TCR beta chain was captured in a study of blood T cell repertoires in COVID-19. Generated by immunoSEQ multiplex PCR, the TCRdb table keeps only in-frame clones and is missing some. The table includes about 430,000 clones, 70% to 90% detected once. The V end was cut by 4 bases, the J end by 6 bases, with 12 bases between. CDR3 length: 14 amino acids. Germline-derived CDR1 and CDR2 are MNHEY and SVGAGI. The clonotype was recovered from a woman aged 18-30 years who had been exposed to COVID-19. Input material: PBMCs or T cells enriched from blood (not recorded which). This chain links TRBV6-5 with TRBJ1-4; D ambiguous. CDR3 protein: CASSLGRKHEKLFF. Here the CDR3 DNA reads TGTGCCAGCAGTTTGGGCCGTAAACATGAAAAACTGTTTTTT.